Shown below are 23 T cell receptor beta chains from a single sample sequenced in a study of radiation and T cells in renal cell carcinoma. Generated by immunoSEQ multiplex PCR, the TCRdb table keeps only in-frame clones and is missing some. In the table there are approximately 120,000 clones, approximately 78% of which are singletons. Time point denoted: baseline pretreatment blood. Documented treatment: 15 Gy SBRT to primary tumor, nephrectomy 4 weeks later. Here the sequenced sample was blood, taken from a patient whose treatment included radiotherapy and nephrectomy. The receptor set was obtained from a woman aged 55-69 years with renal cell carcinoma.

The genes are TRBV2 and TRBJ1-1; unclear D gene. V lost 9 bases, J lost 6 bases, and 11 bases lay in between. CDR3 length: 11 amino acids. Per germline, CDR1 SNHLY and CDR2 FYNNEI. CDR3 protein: CASNQVAEAFF. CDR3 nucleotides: TGTGCCAGTAATCAGGTCGCTGAAGCTTTCTTT.

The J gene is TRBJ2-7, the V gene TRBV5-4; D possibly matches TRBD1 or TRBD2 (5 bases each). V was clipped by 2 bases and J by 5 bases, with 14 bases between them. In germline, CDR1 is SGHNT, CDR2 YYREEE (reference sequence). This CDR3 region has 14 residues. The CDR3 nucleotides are TGTGCCAGCAGCTTCGGGTCCGGGGCGAACGAGCAGTACTTC. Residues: CASSFGSGANEQYF.

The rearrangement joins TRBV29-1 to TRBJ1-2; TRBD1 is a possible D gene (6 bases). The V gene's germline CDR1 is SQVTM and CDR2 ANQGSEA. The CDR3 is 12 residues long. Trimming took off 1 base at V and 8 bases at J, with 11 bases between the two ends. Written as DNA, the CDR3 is TGCAGCGTTGAAGTCAGGGGTGGAGGCTACACCTTC. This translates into CSVEVRGGGYTF.

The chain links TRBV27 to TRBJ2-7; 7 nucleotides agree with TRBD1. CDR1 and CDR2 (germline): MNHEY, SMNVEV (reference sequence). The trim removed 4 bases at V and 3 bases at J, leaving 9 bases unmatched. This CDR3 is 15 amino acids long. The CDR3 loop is CASSSLRDRYYEQYF. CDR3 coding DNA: TGTGCCAGCAGTTCCCTCCGGGACAGATACTACGAGCAGTACTTC.

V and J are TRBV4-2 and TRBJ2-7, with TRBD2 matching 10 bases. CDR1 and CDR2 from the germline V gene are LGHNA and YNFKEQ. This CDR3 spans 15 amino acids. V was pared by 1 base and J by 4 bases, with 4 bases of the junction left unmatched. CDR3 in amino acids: CASSQGLAGIYEQYF. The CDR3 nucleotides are TGTGCCAGCAGCCAAGGACTAGCGGGCATATACGAGCAGTACTTC.

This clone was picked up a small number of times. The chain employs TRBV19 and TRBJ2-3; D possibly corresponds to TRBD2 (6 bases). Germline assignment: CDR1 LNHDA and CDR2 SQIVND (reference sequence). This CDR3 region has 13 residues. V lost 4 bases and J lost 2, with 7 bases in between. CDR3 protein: CASSSGNTDTQYF. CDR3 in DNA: TGTGCCAGTAGTAGCGGGAACACAGATACGCAGTATTTT.

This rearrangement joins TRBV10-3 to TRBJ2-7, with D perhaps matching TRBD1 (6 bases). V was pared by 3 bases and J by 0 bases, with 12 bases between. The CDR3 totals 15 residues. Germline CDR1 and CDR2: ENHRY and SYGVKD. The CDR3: CAISDQGSSSYEQYF. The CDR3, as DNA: TGTGCCATCAGTGATCAGGGGTCGAGCTCCTACGAGCAGTACTTC.

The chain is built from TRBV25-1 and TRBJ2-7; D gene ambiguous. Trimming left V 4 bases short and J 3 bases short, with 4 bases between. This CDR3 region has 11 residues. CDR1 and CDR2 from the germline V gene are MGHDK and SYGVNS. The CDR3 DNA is TGTGCCAGCAGTGCCCTCTACGAGCAGTACTTC. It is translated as CASSALYEQYF.

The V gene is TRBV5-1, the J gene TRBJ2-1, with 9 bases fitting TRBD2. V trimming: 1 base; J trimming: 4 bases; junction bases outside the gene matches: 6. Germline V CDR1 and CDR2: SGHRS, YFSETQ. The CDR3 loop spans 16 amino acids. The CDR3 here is CASSLTLAGTYNEQFF. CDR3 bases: TGCGCCAGCAGCTTGACTCTAGCGGGGACTTACAATGAGCAGTTCTTC. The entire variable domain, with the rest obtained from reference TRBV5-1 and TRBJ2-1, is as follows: KAGVTQTPRYLIKTRGQQVTLSCSPISGHRSVSWYQQTPGQGLQFLFEYFSETQRNKGNFPGRFSGRQFSNSRSEMNVSTLELGDSALYLCASSLTLAGTYNEQFFGPGTRLTVL.

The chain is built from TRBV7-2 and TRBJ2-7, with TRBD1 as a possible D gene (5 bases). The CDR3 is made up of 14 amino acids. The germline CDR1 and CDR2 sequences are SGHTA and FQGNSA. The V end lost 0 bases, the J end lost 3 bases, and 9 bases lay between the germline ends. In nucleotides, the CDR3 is TGTGCCAGCAGCTTAGCGGGGCGGCTCTACGAGCAGTACTTC. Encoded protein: CASSLAGRLYEQYF.

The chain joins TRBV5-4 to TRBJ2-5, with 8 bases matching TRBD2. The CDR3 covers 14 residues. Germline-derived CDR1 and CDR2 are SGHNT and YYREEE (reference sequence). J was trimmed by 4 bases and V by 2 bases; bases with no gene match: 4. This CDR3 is CASSLAGVGETQYF. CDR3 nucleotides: TGTGCCAGCAGCTTAGCGGGGGTGGGAGAGACCCAGTACTTC.

As DNA, the CDR3 is TGTGCCAGCAGCTCGACAGGCGCCGTCCGACCTTTCTTT. Protein sequence: CASSSTGAVRPFF. The V call is TRBV7-3, the J call TRBJ1-1, with TRBD1 as a possible D gene (6 bases). Trimming removed 4 bases from V and 12 bases from J, with 18 bases in between. In germline, CDR1 is SGHTA, CDR2 FQGTGA. This CDR3 comprises 13 residues.

The DNA for the CDR3 is TGTGCCAGCAGTTTAGGGGACTACCGAGGATCCGAGCAGTACTTC. It translates to CASSLGDYRGSEQYF. The rearrangement links TRBV28 to TRBJ2-7; 7 positions agree with TRBD2. The junction had 10 bases not matched to a gene; V was cut back by 2 bases and J by 6 bases. CDR3 length equals 15 residues. Germline CDR1 and CDR2: MDHEN and SYDVKM. Looking up the rest from reference TRBV28 and TRBJ2-7 gives the full variable domain: DVKVTQSSRYLVKRTGEKVFLECVQDMDHENMFWYRQDPGLGLRLIYFSYDVKMKEKGDIPEGYSVSREKKERFSLILESASTNQTSMYLCASSLGDYRGSEQYFGPGTRLTVT.

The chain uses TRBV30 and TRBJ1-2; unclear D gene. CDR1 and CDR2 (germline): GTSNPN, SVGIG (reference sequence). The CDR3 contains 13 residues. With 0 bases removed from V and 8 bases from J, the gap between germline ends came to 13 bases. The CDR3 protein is CAWSVALPGGYTF. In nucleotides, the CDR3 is TGTGCCTGGAGTGTAGCGTTACCGGGAGGCTACACCTTC. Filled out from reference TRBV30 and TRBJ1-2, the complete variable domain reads SQTIHQWPATLVQPVGSPLSLECTVEGTSNPNLYWYRQAAGRGLQLLFYSVGIGQISSEVPQNLSASRPQDRQFILSSKKLLLSDSGFYLCAWSVALPGGYTFGSGTRLTVV.

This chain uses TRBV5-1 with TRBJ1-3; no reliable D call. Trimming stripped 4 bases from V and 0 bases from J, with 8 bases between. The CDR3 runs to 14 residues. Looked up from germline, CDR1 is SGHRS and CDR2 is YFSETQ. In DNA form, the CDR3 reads TGCGCCAGCAGCACGGGCTCCTCTGGAAACACCATATATTTT. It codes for CASSTGSSGNTIYF.

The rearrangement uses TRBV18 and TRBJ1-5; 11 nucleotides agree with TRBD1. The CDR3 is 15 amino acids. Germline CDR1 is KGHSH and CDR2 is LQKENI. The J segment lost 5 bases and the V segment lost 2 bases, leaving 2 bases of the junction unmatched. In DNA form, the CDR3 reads TGTGCCAGCTCACCATGGACAGGGGGCTATCAGCCCCAGCATTTT. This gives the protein CASSPWTGGYQPQHF.

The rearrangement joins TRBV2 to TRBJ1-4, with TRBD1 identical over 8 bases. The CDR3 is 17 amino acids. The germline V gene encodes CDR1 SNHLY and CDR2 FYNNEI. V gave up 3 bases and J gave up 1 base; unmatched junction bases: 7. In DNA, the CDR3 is TGTGCCAGCAGTGATCAGACAGGGGTAGGAACTAATGAAAAACTGTTTTTT. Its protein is CASSDQTGVGTNEKLFF.

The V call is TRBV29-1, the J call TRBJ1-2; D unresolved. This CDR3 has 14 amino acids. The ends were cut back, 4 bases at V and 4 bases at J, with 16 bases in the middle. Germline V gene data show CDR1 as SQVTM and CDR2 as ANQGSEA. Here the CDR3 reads CSVVTGQVAYGYTF. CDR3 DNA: TGCAGCGTTGTGACTGGGCAAGTCGCCTATGGCTACACCTTC. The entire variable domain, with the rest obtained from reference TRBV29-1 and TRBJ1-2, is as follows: SAVISQKPSRDICQRGTSLTIQCQVDSQVTMMFWYRQQPGQSLTLIATANQGSEATYESGFVIDKFPISRPNLTFSTLTVSNMSPEDSSIYLCSVVTGQVAYGYTFGSGTRLTVV.

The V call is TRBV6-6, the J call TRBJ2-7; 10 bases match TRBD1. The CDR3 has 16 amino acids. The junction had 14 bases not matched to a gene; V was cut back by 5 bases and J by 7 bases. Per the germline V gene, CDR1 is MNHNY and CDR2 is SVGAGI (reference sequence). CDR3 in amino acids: CASSPLRDRGSLEQYF. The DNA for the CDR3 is TGTGCCAGCAGTCCGTTGAGGGACAGGGGCTCCCTTGAGCAGTACTTC.

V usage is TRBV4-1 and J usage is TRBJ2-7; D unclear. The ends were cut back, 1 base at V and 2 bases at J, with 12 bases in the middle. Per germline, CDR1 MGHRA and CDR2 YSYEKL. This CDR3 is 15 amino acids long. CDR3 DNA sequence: TGCGCCAGCAGCCAAGGTATGATTCAAACCTACGAGCAGTACTTC. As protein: CASSQGMIQTYEQYF.

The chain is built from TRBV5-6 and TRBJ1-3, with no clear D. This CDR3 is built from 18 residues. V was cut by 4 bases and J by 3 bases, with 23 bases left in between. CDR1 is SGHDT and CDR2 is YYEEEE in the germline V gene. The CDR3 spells CASSILTGSSEIGNTIYF. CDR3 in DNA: TGTGCCAGCAGCATATTGACGGGGTCGTCCGAAATTGGAAACACCATATATTTT.

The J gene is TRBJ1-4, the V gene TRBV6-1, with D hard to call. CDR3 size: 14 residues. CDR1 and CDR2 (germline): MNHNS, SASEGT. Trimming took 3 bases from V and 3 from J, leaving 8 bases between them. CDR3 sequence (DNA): TGTGCCAGCAGTGACCAACTATCTAATGAAAAACTGTTTTTT. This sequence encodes CASSDQLSNEKLFF.

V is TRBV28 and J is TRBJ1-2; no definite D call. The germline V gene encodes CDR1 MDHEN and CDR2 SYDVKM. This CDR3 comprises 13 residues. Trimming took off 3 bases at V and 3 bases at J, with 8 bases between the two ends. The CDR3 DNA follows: TGTGCCAGCAGTTTTGTCTCCGACTATGGCTACACCTTC. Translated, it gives CASSFVSDYGYTF.